A single sample is the source of the 9 T cell receptor beta chains below, sequenced in a study of control samples from healthy donors and cancer patients. Sequencing used immunoSEQ multiplex PCR; TCRdb keeps in-frame clones, though not all of them. The sample lists some 57,000 clones, about 95% seen once, with nearly 2.5% in the top ten. Sequencing was done on a sample of blood. The receptors originated from a man in his thirties or forties in good health.

This sequence joins TRBV6-6 and TRBJ1-2; 10 bases line up with TRBD1. The V and J ends lost 8 bases and 4 bases, in that order; junction bases with no gene match: 4. Germline V gene lookup returns CDR1 MNHNY and CDR2 SVGAGI (reference sequence). The length of the CDR3 is 13 residues. DNA of the CDR3: TGTGCCAGCGCGGGACAGGGGATCTATGGCTACACCTTC. This gives the protein CASAGQGIYGYTF.

V and J are TRBV7-2 and TRBJ1-1; perhaps TRBD1 as D (6 bases). In germline, CDR1 is SGHTA, CDR2 FQGNSA. The CDR3 length is 14 residues. V was trimmed by 5 bases and J by 2 bases, leaving 12 bases between them. Written as DNA, the CDR3 is TGTGCCAGCAGCCCTCAGGGGACTAACACTGAAGCTTTCTTT. Translated, it gives CASSPQGTNTEAFF.

The table lists this clone with a count of one. V and J are TRBV5-8 and TRBJ2-1; D is unresolved. The CDR3 has 14 residues. In germline, CDR1 is SGHTS, CDR2 YDEGEE. V was pared by 0 bases and J by 7 bases, with 11 bases between. CDR3 amino acids: CASSLGPRRNEQFF. Here the CDR3 DNA reads TGTGCCAGCAGCTTGGGGCCACGACGGAATGAGCAGTTCTTC. The entire variable domain, with the rest obtained from reference TRBV5-8 and TRBJ2-1, is as follows: EAGVTQSPTHLIKTRGQQATLRCSPISGHTSVYWYQQALGLGLQFLLWYDEGEERNRGNFPPRFSGRQFPNYSSELNVNALELEDSALYLCASSLGPRRNEQFFGPGTRLTVL.

The rearrangement uses TRBV7-2 and TRBJ2-1, with D unresolved. The CDR3 covers 15 residues. CDR1 and CDR2 from the germline V gene are SGHTA and FQGNSA. Trimming took 4 bases from V and 0 from J, leaving 10 bases between them. CDR3 protein: CASSSLPGSYNEQFF. The CDR3 nucleotides read TGTGCCAGCAGCTCCCTGCCCGGCTCCTACAATGAGCAGTTCTTC. The full variable domain, in which reference TRBV7-2 and TRBJ2-1 provide the parts outside the CDR3, is GAGVSQSPSNKVTEKGKDVELRCDPISGHTALYWYRQSLGQGLEFLIYFQGNSAPDKSGLPSDRFSAERTGGSVSTLTIQRTQQEDSAVYLCASSSLPGSYNEQFFGPGTRLTVL.

The chain couples TRBV29-1 to TRBJ2-7, with 9 nucleotides matching TRBD1. There are 14 residues in the CDR3. V lost 5 bases, J lost 3 bases, and 8 bases stayed unmatched. CDR1 and CDR2 (germline): SQVTM, ANQGSEA. CDR3 in amino acids: CSVRTGTGNYEQYF. Here the CDR3 DNA reads TGCAGCGTTAGAACCGGGACAGGGAACTACGAGCAGTACTTC.

The chain uses TRBV5-1 and TRBJ2-1, with TRBD2 matching over 14 bases. This CDR3 is built from 15 residues. Germline trimming cut 7 bases from V and 6 bases from J; bases unmatched to any gene: 6. The germline gives CDR1 SGHRS, CDR2 YFSETQ. The CDR3 DNA reads TGCGCCAGCGGATCCGGGACTAGCGGGAGCAATGAGCAGTTCTTC. Protein sequence: CASGSGTSGSNEQFF.

The CDR3 region is CASSPPGRDSSYEQYF. As DNA, the CDR3 is TGTGCCAGCAGCCCCCCGGGACGCGATAGCTCCTACGAGCAGTACTTC. The chain carries TRBV25-1 and TRBJ2-7, with D possibly called TRBD1 or TRBD2 (5 bases each). Trimming removed 6 bases at V and 0 bases at J, with 18 bases between. This CDR3 contains 16 residues. CDR1 MGHDK and CDR2 SYGVNS come from the germline V gene.

The chain joins TRBV19 to TRBJ1-1; 7 bases agree with TRBD1. J was trimmed by 1 base and V by 7 bases; bases with no gene match: 9. The CDR3 sequence is 15 residues long. CDR1 is LNHDA, CDR2 SQIVND, per germline (reference sequence). The chain's CDR3 is CASIKPGQPNTEAFF. Written as DNA, the CDR3 is TGTGCCAGTATCAAACCGGGACAGCCGAACACTGAAGCTTTCTTT. The whole variable domain, filled in from reference TRBV19 and TRBJ1-1, reads DGGITQSPKYLFRKEGQNVTLSCEQNLNHDAMYWYRQDPGQGLRLIYYSQIVNDFQKGDIAEGYSVSREKKESFPLTVTSAQKNPTAFYLCASIKPGQPNTEAFFGQGTRLTVV.

The V gene is TRBV27, the J gene TRBJ1-5; D may be TRBD1 (5 bases). The germline V and J ends were trimmed by 1 base and 1 base, with 14 bases remaining between them. The CDR3 has 17 amino acids. Germline CDR1 is MNHEY and CDR2 is SMNVEV (reference sequence). CDR3 sequence reads: CASSLYPPGGSNQPQHF. The CDR3 DNA is TGTGCCAGCAGTTTATACCCCCCCGGGGGAAGCAATCAGCCCCAGCATTTT.